This T cell receptor (beta chain) comes out of a study of cytomegalovirus exposure and HLA in healthy donors. About the study: A preliminary data release comprised about 85 million unique TCRs obtained from HLA-typed donors.

Study findings and constraints: Analysis performed later found more than 15,000 TCR beta sequences associated with HLA alleles at 0.05 false discovery rate. Relative to equally common others, HLA-associated TCR beta chains showed greater clonal expansion in a later analysis.

Remarks on this clone: As yet, its antigen is unknown.

Amplification used 60 Vbeta primers and 13 Jbeta primers. In the study's own analysis: Approximately 87 million unique TCR beta chains, some 9.9 million shared, were counted in a later analysis. Sequenced by immunoSEQ multiplex PCR; TCRdb stores in-frame clones only, minus some. The V and J calls and the clone size are those of that table, but D and trimming were determined from the DNA. Among some 150,000 clones listed, around 80% were seen once. The V and J ends lost 3 bases and 1 base, in that order; junction bases with no gene match: 2. This CDR3 comprises 14 residues. From germline, CDR1 is LGHNA and CDR2 YNFKEQ.

This chain joins TRBV4-2 and TRBJ1-1, with 7 bases aligning to TRBD1. This TCR came from a male donor in good health and CMV-seronegative. Sequencing was done on a sample of PBMCs. Here the CDR3 reads CASSQDRRNTEAFF. The DNA for the CDR3 is TGTGCCAGCAGCCAGGACAGGAGGAACACTGAAGCTTTCTTT.